Listed below are T cell receptor beta chains from one sample, sequenced in a study of T cell responses to AZD1222 COVID-19 vaccine. Method: immunoSEQ multiplex PCR; TCRdb's copy keeps in-frame clones and lacks some. The data show about 140,000 clones, just under 95% seen once. Sequenced here: peripheral blood, sampled after recovery from COVID-19. These receptors originate from an adult who had recovered from COVID-19. Each CDR3 is given with its conserved first and last residue. D genes are given only for firm matches. Not all rows give a size; the values are once, few, many and, for expanded clones, a class.

J	V	D	size	CDR3	DNA
TRBJ2-6	TRBV27	NA	many	CASSPLSSGANVLTF	TGTGCCAGCAGTCCCCTCAGCTCTGGGGCCAACGTCCTGACTTTC
TRBJ2-5	TRBV5-5	TRBD2	NA	CASRGEGLAGETQYF	TGTGCCAGCAGGGGGGAAGGACTAGCGGGAGAGACCCAGTACTTC
TRBJ1-5	TRBV5-1	NA	NA	CASSLGPYSNQPQHF	TGCGCCAGCAGCTTGGGTCCGTATAGCAATCAGCCCCAGCATTTT
TRBJ1-1	TRBV6-5	NA	once	CASSYARVNTEAFF	TGTGCCAGCAGTTACGCCAGAGTGAACACTGAAGCTTTCTTT
TRBJ2-7	TRBV3-1/TRBV3-2	NA	NA	CASSQGRITLREQYF	TGTGCCAGCAGCCAAGGGCGGATAACTCTACGCGAGCAGTACTTC
TRBJ2-7	TRBV7-6	TRBD2	NA	CASSLVGSGSEQYF	TGTGCCAGCAGCTTAGTAGGTAGCGGGAGCGAGCAGTACTTC
TRBJ2-5	TRBV13	TRBD2	NA	CASSPRAGVAETQYF	TGTGCCAGCAGCCCCCGAGCGGGAGTTGCAGAGACCCAGTACTTC
TRBJ1-5	TRBV6-5	NA	NA	CASRFTAGNQPQHF	TGTGCCAGCAGATTCACGGCAGGCAATCAGCCCCAGCATTTT
TRBJ2-7	TRBV7-9	TRBD1	NA	CATRAGTASYEQYF	TGTGCCACTCGAGCCGGGACAGCCTCCTACGAGCAGTACTTC
TRBJ2-5	TRBV19	NA	NA	CASSTRPTFAKETQYF	TGTGCCAGTAGTACTCGGCCGACTTTCGCTAAAGAGACCCAGTACTTC
TRBJ2-5	TRBV5-1	NA	NA	CASSLARGETQYF	TGCGCCAGCAGCTTGGCCCGGGGGGAGACCCAGTACTTC
TRBJ1-2	TRBV7-2	TRBD1	NA	CASTYSRDSYGYTF	TGTGCCAGCACCTACTCCCGGGACAGCTATGGCTACACCTTC
TRBJ2-1	TRBV28	TRBD1	NA	CASSSGQGNSYNEQFF	TGTGCCAGCAGTTCCGGACAGGGAAACTCCTACAATGAGCAGTTCTTC
TRBJ1-1	TRBV27	TRBD1	once	CASSAGQANTEAFF	TGTGCCAGCAGTGCGGGACAGGCGAACACTGAAGCTTTCTTT
TRBJ1-3	TRBV7-6	NA	NA	CASSLGARESGNTIYF	TGTGCCAGCAGCTTGGGGGCCCGTGAATCTGGAAACACCATATATTTT
TRBJ1-3	TRBV5-1	NA	NA	CASSAQVLSSGNTIYF	TGCGCCAGCAGCGCCCAGGTTTTGAGCTCTGGAAACACCATATATTTT
TRBJ2-7	TRBV5-6	NA	NA	CASSSTQGKVYEQYF	TGTGCCAGCAGCTCCACACAGGGAAAAGTCTACGAGCAGTACTTC
TRBJ2-5	TRBV11-2	TRBD1	NA	CASSRTGGQETQYF	TGTGCCAGCAGCCGGACAGGGGGCCAAGAGACCCAGTACTTC
TRBJ2-2	TRBV7-2	NA	NA	CASSLTIKRDTGELFF	TGTGCCAGCAGCTTAACGATAAAGCGCGACACCGGGGAGCTGTTTTTT
TRBJ2-1	TRBV24-1	TRBD2	NA	CATSDLLAGGYNEQFF	TGTGCCACCAGTGATTTGCTAGCGGGAGGATACAATGAGCAGTTCTTC
TRBJ1-2	TRBV28	NA	NA	CASSLVQGIRGYTF	TGTGCCAGCAGTTTGGTCCAGGGGATACGTGGCTACACCTTC
TRBJ2-1	TRBV2	TRBD1	NA	CASSLDRGANEQFF	TGTGCCAGCAGCCTGGACAGGGGGGCGAATGAGCAGTTCTTC
TRBJ2-2	TRBV28	TRBD1	NA	CASNGPATGHANTGELFF	TGTGCCAGCAATGGGCCCGCGACAGGGCACGCGAACACCGGGGAGCTGTTTTTT